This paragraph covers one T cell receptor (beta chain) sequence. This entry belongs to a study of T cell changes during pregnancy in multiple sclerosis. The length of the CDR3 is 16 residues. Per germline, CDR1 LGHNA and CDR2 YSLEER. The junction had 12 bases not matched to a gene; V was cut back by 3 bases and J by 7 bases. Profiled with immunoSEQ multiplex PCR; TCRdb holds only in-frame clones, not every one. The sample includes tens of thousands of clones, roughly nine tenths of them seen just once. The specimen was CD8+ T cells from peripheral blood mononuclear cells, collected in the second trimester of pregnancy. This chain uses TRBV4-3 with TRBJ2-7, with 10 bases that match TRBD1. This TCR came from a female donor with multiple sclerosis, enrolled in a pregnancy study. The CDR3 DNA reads TGCGCCAGCAGCCACGGGACAGGGGACAACTCTGGGGAGCAGTACTTC. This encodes CASSHGTGDNSGEQYF.